These 31 T cell receptor beta chains were all obtained from the same sample, sequenced in a study of long-term antiretroviral therapy in people with HIV. Samples were assayed with immunoSEQ v3.0 at survey level. The protocol was immunoSEQ multiplex PCR, while the TCRdb copy is restricted to in-frame clones and leaves out a portion. The sample has 30,000 to 45,000 clones, 80% seen once. This sample comprised unsorted PBMCs, obtained 3.4 years after starting antiretroviral therapy. These receptors were collected from a man under 40 with HIV.

This clone has a handful of counts. The rearrangement joins TRBV28 to TRBJ1-2; D is uncertain. V lost 5 bases, J lost 5 bases, and 6 bases lay in between. This CDR3 region has 11 residues. Germline assignment: CDR1 MDHEN and CDR2 SYDVKM. CDR3 nucleotide sequence: TGTGCCAGCAGTCACCTGTATGGCTACACCTTC. It is translated as CASSHLYGYTF.

V usage is TRBV25-1 and J usage is TRBJ2-7; 9 nucleotides line up with TRBD1. CDR1 MGHDK and CDR2 SYGVNS come from the germline V gene. Trimming took 7 bases from V and 6 from J; bases not matched to a gene: 13. This CDR3 is 15 amino acids long. CDR3 in amino acids: CASIKDRGVSGEQYF. In DNA, the CDR3 is TGTGCCAGCATAAAAGACAGGGGGGTTTCTGGCGAGCAGTACTTC.

The chain couples TRBV2 to TRBJ2-7; D uncertain. The V end was cut by 3 bases, the J end by 6 bases, with 9 bases between. The CDR3 runs 12 residues. Germline-derived CDR1 and CDR2 are SNHLY and FYNNEI. CDR3 nucleotides: TGTGCCAGCAGTGAGTCCGGTACCGAGCAGTACTTC. Translation: CASSESGTEQYF.

The CDR3 sequence: CASSQGGWNTEAFF. The CDR3 DNA sequence: TGTGCCAGCAGCCAAGGGGGGTGGAACACTGAAGCTTTCTTT. V and J are TRBV7-8 and TRBJ1-1; tentatively, D is TRBD1 (6 bases). Germline V gene data show CDR1 as SGHVS and CDR2 as FQNEAQ. CDR3 length: 14 residues. V was pared by 5 bases and J by 1 base, with 11 bases between.

The CDR3 DNA reads TGTGCCAGCAGTTACGACCTGAACTATGGCTACACCTTC. Its translation: CASSYDLNYGYTF. The rearrangement links TRBV5-5 to TRBJ1-2; no firm D call. Germline CDR1 and CDR2: SGHKS and YYEKEE (reference sequence). The CDR3 contains 13 residues. V was clipped by 5 bases and J by 2 bases, with 10 bases between them. Full variable domain (remainder filled in from reference TRBV5-5 and TRBJ1-2): DAGVTQSPTHLIKTRGQQVTLRCSPISGHKSVSWYQQVLGQGPQFIFQYYEKEERGRGNFPDRFSARQFPNYSSELNVNALLLGDSALYLCASSYDLNYGYTFGSGTRLTVV.

The V call is TRBV5-8, the J call TRBJ2-2, with D possibly being TRBD2 (6 bases). V was clipped by 4 bases and J by 6 bases, with 16 bases between them. This CDR3 is built from 15 residues. Germline V CDR1 and CDR2: SGHTS, YDEGEE. CDR3 DNA: TGTGCCAGCAGCCATGGGGGGAGTATAGCCGGGGAGCTGTTTTTT. Its translation: CASSHGGSIAGELFF.

Details on this clone: The same CDR3 is also encoded by other DNA sequences in this sample. The CDR3 region is CASSSRLAKNIQYF. DNA of the CDR3: TGTGCCAGCAGCTCCCGTCTAGCCAAAAACATTCAGTACTTC. This chain uses TRBV11-2 with TRBJ2-4; D remains unclear. Germline loops: CDR1 SGHAT, CDR2 FQNNGV. The CDR3 spans 14 residues. Trimming took 4 bases from V and 0 from J, leaving 7 bases between them.

This CDR3 reads CASGQPGLEQFF. The CDR3 DNA reads TGTGCCAGTGGACAACCGGGGCTTGAGCAGTTCTTC. This chain links TRBV19 with TRBJ2-1, with D perhaps being TRBD1 or TRBD2 (5 bases each). This CDR3 spans 12 amino acids. Germline CDR1 and CDR2: LNHDA and SQIVND (reference sequence). Trimming stripped 8 bases from V and 9 bases from J, with 14 bases between.

The gene calls are TRBV28 and TRBJ1-4; tentative D call: TRBD1 (5 bases). The V end lost 8 bases, the J end lost 8 bases, and 15 bases lay between the germline ends. This CDR3 has 13 residues. Looked up from germline, CDR1 is MDHEN and CDR2 is SYDVKM. CDR3 DNA: TGTGCCAGCTTAGACAGCGTAGGGGAAAAACTGTTTTTT. It codes for CASLDSVGEKLFF. Based on the CDR3 plus reference TRBV28 and TRBJ1-4, the full variable domain is DVKVTQSSRYLVKRTGEKVFLECVQDMDHENMFWYRQDPGLGLRLIYFSYDVKMKEKGDIPEGYSVSREKKERFSLILESASTNQTSMYLCASLDSVGEKLFFGSGTQLSVL.

This rearrangement joins TRBV11-2 to TRBJ2-1; 8 bases map to TRBD1. This CDR3 is built from 15 residues. The germline V gene has CDR1 SGHAT and CDR2 FQNNGV. The J segment lost 1 base and the V segment lost 3 bases, leaving 2 bases of the junction unmatched. In DNA form, the CDR3 reads TGTGCCAGCAGCTTCGGACAGGGATCCTACAATGAGCAGTTCTTC. Translating it yields CASSFGQGSYNEQFF.

The chain carries TRBV5-1 and TRBJ2-3; D possibly corresponds to TRBD2 (6 bases). The length of the CDR3 is 15 residues. V lost 0 bases and J lost 0, with 8 bases in between. Germline values: CDR1 SGHRS, CDR2 YFSETQ. This chain's CDR3 is CASSLGLESTDTQYF. The CDR3 DNA reads as TGCGCCAGCAGCTTGGGACTAGAGAGCACAGATACGCAGTATTTT.

In its sample, this clone was seen once. This chain's CDR3 is CASSLSLGGLFF. The CDR3 DNA reads as TGTGCCAGCAGTTTATCCTTGGGAGGACTGTTTTTT. The V call is TRBV28, the J call TRBJ1-4, with D hard to call. The germline V and J ends were trimmed by 1 base and 13 bases, with 10 bases remaining between them. CDR1 is MDHEN and CDR2 is SYDVKM in the germline V gene. This CDR3 contains 12 residues.

The CDR3 nucleotides read TGTGCCAGCAGTGAAAAGGGGGCGGGAAAGGCTGTGTACGAGCAGTACTTC. It codes for CASSEKGAGKAVYEQYF. V is TRBV6-1 and J is TRBJ2-7; TRBD1 is a possible D gene (7 bases). V gave up 2 bases and J gave up 4 bases, with 21 bases separating them. The CDR3 is 17 residues long. Germline CDR1 is MNHNS and CDR2 is SASEGT.

The V and J genes are TRBV5-1 and TRBJ2-2; possibly TRBD1 for D (6 bases). Germline-derived CDR1 and CDR2 are SGHRS and YFSETQ. Trimming stripped 0 bases from V and 0 bases from J, with 12 bases between. The CDR3 totals 17 residues. CDR3 sequence reads: CASSLGQGPANTGELFF. The CDR3 region has the DNA TGCGCCAGCAGCTTGGGTCAGGGGCCCGCGAACACCGGGGAGCTGTTTTTT.

The gene calls are TRBV6-4 and TRBJ2-4; D may be TRBD1 (5 bases). The ends were cut back, 7 bases at V and 2 bases at J, with 12 bases in the middle. CDR3 length: 14 amino acids. In germline, CDR1 is MRHNA, CDR2 SNTAGT. The CDR3 loop reads CASTTRVSKNIQYF. In DNA form, the CDR3 reads TGTGCCAGCACCACCAGGGTTTCCAAAAACATTCAGTACTTC.

V usage is TRBV29-1 and J usage is TRBJ2-5; D unclear. V was cut by 4 bases and J by 3 bases, with 9 bases left in between. CDR3 length: 12 residues. Germline loops: CDR1 SQVTM, CDR2 ANQGSEA. CDR3 residues: CSVGTAKETQYF. Here the CDR3 DNA reads TGCAGCGTTGGGACCGCCAAAGAGACCCAGTACTTC. The whole variable domain, filled in from reference TRBV29-1 and TRBJ2-5, reads SAVISQKPSRDICQRGTSLTIQCQVDSQVTMMFWYRQQPGQSLTLIATANQGSEATYESGFVIDKFPISRPNLTFSTLTVSNMSPEDSSIYLCSVGTAKETQYFGPGTRLLVL.

The rearrangement joins TRBV9 to TRBJ1-1, with 8 positions matching TRBD1. Germline V CDR1 and CDR2: SGDLS, YYNGEE. This CDR3 region has 15 residues. After removal of 4 bases from V and 4 bases from J, the junction contained 9 bases not matched to a gene. The CDR3 nucleotides read TGTGCCAGCAGCAGAGAGGGACAGGCGAGCACTGAAGCTTTCTTT. Its translation is CASSREGQASTEAFF.

The chain employs TRBV6-1 and TRBJ2-1; 7 bases agree with TRBD2. Germline loops: CDR1 MNHNS, CDR2 SASEGT. The CDR3 contains 16 residues. The ends lost 2 bases at V and 0 bases at J; junction bases unmatched: 4. For the CDR3, the DNA is TGTGCCAGCAGTGAATACGGGAGGAGCTCCTACAATGAGCAGTTCTTC. It encodes CASSEYGRSSYNEQFF.

V is TRBV5-4 and J is TRBJ2-7, with TRBD2 matching 11 bases. After removal of 4 bases from V and 4 bases from J, the junction contained 4 bases not matched to a gene. The CDR3 runs to 14 residues. Germline V gene lookup returns CDR1 SGHNT and CDR2 YYREEE (reference sequence). In DNA form, the CDR3 reads TGTGCCAGCAGCGTCGGACTAGCGGGTTACGAGCAGTACTTC. This encodes CASSVGLAGYEQYF.

The chain uses TRBV11-2 and TRBJ2-3, with 8 bases aligning to TRBD2. With V trimmed by 6 bases and J by 1 base, 6 bases remained unmatched. This CDR3 spans 15 amino acids. The germline V gene encodes CDR1 SGHAT and CDR2 FQNNGV. The CDR3 bases are TGTGCCAGCAGTTCAAGCGGGAGTGGCACAGATACGCAGTATTTT. This sequence encodes CASSSSGSGTDTQYF.

In this sample, this clone is medium-sized. At one end the junction does not follow the germline gene, possibly because of a read error. The V and J genes are TRBV6-5 and TRBJ2-7, with 9 bases fitting TRBD2. This CDR3 is built from 16 residues. The germline V gene has CDR1 MNHEY and CDR2 SVGAGI. CDR3 loop: CATSYTSGYQSDEQYF. Here the CDR3 DNA reads TGTGCCACCAGTTATACTAGCGGGTACCAATCTGACGAGCAGTACTTC.

V gene TRBV4-3 combines with J gene TRBJ2-7; 9 bases map to TRBD2. The CDR3 is 15 amino acids. The junction had 3 bases not matched to a gene; V was cut back by 0 bases and J by 3 bases. Germline V gene data show CDR1 as LGHNA and CDR2 as YSLEER. CDR3 DNA: TGCGCCAGCAGCCAAGATCTAGCGGGGAACTACGAGCAGTACTTC. Translation: CASSQDLAGNYEQYF.

J is TRBJ2-5 and V is TRBV9; tentatively, D is TRBD1 or TRBD2 (5 bases each). The V end lost 4 bases, the J end lost 4 bases, and 14 bases lay between the germline ends. The V gene's germline CDR1 is SGDLS and CDR2 YYNGEE. The CDR3 extends over 14 amino acids. CDR3 in amino acids: CASSTPGLGETQYF. In DNA, the CDR3 is TGTGCCAGCAGCACCCCGGGGCTAGGAGAGACCCAGTACTTC.

This clone has a single count. This chain connects TRBV7-3 to TRBJ2-7, with 7 positions matching TRBD1. The germline V gene encodes CDR1 SGHTA and CDR2 FQGTGA. The CDR3 spans 17 residues. The junction had 15 bases not matched to a gene; V was cut back by 0 bases and J by 7 bases. CDR3: CASSLTPTGQILVEQYF. The CDR3 DNA reads TGTGCCAGCAGCTTAACCCCAACGGGACAGATCCTTGTAGAGCAGTACTTC.

This clone occurred once. The rearrangement links TRBV20-1 to TRBJ1-2; D call uncertain. The CDR3 loop spans 11 amino acids. Trimming pared 3 bases from V and 4 bases from J, leaving 6 bases between. The germline V gene encodes CDR1 DFQATT and CDR2 SNEGSKA (reference sequence). CDR3 loop: CSASPSYGYTF. Written as DNA, the CDR3 is TGCAGTGCTAGTCCGAGCTATGGCTACACCTTC.

The V gene is TRBV4-2, the J gene TRBJ2-1; the D is unclear. V lost 8 bases, J lost 0 bases, and 11 bases lay in between. The CDR3 loop spans 14 amino acids. CDR1 and CDR2 from the germline V gene are LGHNA and YNFKEQ. CDR3 sequence: CASGEISSYNEQFF. Written as DNA, the CDR3 is TGTGCCAGCGGAGAGATTAGCTCCTACAATGAGCAGTTCTTC.

V usage is TRBV7-9 and J usage is TRBJ2-5, with a tentative D call TRBD1 (6 bases). The CDR3 length is 14 residues. Germline CDR1 reads SEHNR; CDR2 reads FQNEAQ (reference sequence). V lost 4 bases, J lost 3 bases, and 12 bases lay in between. CDR3 nucleotides: TGTGCCAGCAGCTCCTGGAAGGGGGAAGAGACCCAGTACTTC. Translated, it gives CASSSWKGEETQYF.

The V call is TRBV28, the J call TRBJ1-2; TRBD1 is a possible D gene (6 bases). The germline V and J ends were trimmed by 2 bases and 5 bases, with 9 bases remaining between them. Looked up from germline, CDR1 is MDHEN and CDR2 is SYDVKM. The CDR3 runs to 13 residues. The CDR3 nucleotides are TGTGCCAGCAGTTTACAGGGGCCATATGGCTACACCTTC. It codes for CASSLQGPYGYTF.

The chain is built from TRBV14 and TRBJ1-1; D ambiguous. V was clipped by 4 bases and J by 4 bases, with 10 bases between them. Germline loops: CDR1 SGHDN, CDR2 FVKESK. The CDR3 is 13 amino acids. The CDR3: CASSLVLGTEAFF. DNA of the CDR3: TGTGCCAGCAGCCTCGTCCTGGGCACTGAAGCTTTCTTT.

The rearrangement joins TRBV25-1 to TRBJ2-1, with TRBD1 matching over 8 bases. V lost 2 bases and J lost 2; bases outside the gene matches: 2. The V gene's germline CDR1 is MGHDK and CDR2 SYGVNS. This CDR3 comprises 15 residues. CDR3 in DNA: TGTGCCAGCAGTGAAGACAGGGGACCCTACAATGAGCAGTTCTTC. It is translated as CASSEDRGPYNEQFF.

This chain connects TRBV28 to TRBJ2-7; D possibly corresponds to TRBD1 (6 bases). Trimming stripped 5 bases from V and 3 bases from J, with 11 bases between. The CDR3 runs to 13 residues. The V gene's germline CDR1 is MDHEN and CDR2 SYDVKM. CDR3 loop: CASSIGQSYEQYF. CDR3 nucleotides: TGTGCCAGCAGTATCGGACAGAGCTACGAGCAGTACTTC.